These T cell receptor beta chains were read from a single sample in a study of cytomegalovirus exposure and HLA in healthy donors. The assay was immunoSEQ multiplex PCR, and TCRdb's table has in-frame clones only and misses some. This sample has about 210,000 clones, with roughly 82% found just once. Input material: PBMCs. The receptors were gathered from a man aged 35 to 55 in good health and CMV-seropositive. Both conserved end residues are part of each CDR3. A D gene is named only where the DNA matches it firmly. Size tells how often a clone was seen (once, few, many) or the class of an expanded clone, and some rows leave it out.

clone_size: -; d_call: TRBD1; j_call: TRBJ2-7; v_call: TRBV9; cdr3_nt: TGTGCCAGCAGCGTAGGGACAGGGACCTGGAGTGAGCAGTACTTC; cdr3_aa: CASSVGTGTWSEQYF
clone_size: -; d_call: TRBD1; j_call: TRBJ2-1; v_call: TRBV5-1; cdr3_nt: TGCGCCAGCAGCTTGGTCCAGGGGGCTGGGAATGAGCAGTTCTTC; cdr3_aa: CASSLVQGAGNEQFF
clone_size: once; d_call: -; j_call: TRBJ2-2; v_call: TRBV5-1; cdr3_nt: TGCGCCAGCAGCCATGACGGGTTCACCGGGGAGCTGTTTTTT; cdr3_aa: CASSHDGFTGELFF
clone_size: -; d_call: -; j_call: TRBJ2-3; v_call: TRBV30; cdr3_nt: TGTGCCTGGAGTGCGGGACATCTCACAGATACGCAGTATTTT; cdr3_aa: CAWSAGHLTDTQYF
clone_size: -; d_call: -; j_call: TRBJ1-5; v_call: TRBV30; cdr3_nt: TGTGCCTGGAGAGGGTCAGGGCACAGTCAGCCCCAGCATTTT; cdr3_aa: CAWRGSGHSQPQHF
clone_size: -; d_call: -; j_call: TRBJ1-5; v_call: TRBV2; cdr3_nt: TGTGCCAGCAGTGTTAGAGGTTATAGCAATCAGCCCCAGCATTTT; cdr3_aa: CASSVRGYSNQPQHF
clone_size: -; d_call: TRBD1; j_call: TRBJ1-1; v_call: TRBV30; cdr3_nt: TGTGCCTGGAGTGTCTCGATAGGGACAGGGCAGAACACTGAAGCTTTCTTT; cdr3_aa: CAWSVSIGTGQNTEAFF
clone_size: -; d_call: -; j_call: TRBJ2-3; v_call: TRBV7-9; cdr3_nt: TGTGCCAGCAGCTTGCGGGACCTCTCCACAGATACGCAGTATTTT; cdr3_aa: CASSLRDLSTDTQYF
clone_size: -; d_call: TRBD1; j_call: TRBJ1-1; v_call: TRBV7-9; cdr3_nt: TGTGCCAGCAGCTCGGGGACAGGGGGGAACACTGAAGCTTTCTTT; cdr3_aa: CASSSGTGGNTEAFF
clone_size: -; d_call: -; j_call: TRBJ2-1; v_call: TRBV29-1; cdr3_nt: TGCAGCGTTCGGACATCCTACAATGAGCAGTTCTTC; cdr3_aa: CSVRTSYNEQFF
clone_size: few; d_call: -; j_call: TRBJ2-3; v_call: TRBV7-3; cdr3_nt: TGTGCCAGCAGCTTCTCAGCGGGTAGCACAGATACGCAGTATTTT; cdr3_aa: CASSFSAGSTDTQYF
clone_size: -; d_call: -; j_call: TRBJ1-3; v_call: TRBV18; cdr3_nt: TGTGCCAGCTCAGAAACCGGGACAAACTCTGGAAACACCATATATTTT; cdr3_aa: CASSETGTNSGNTIYF
clone_size: -; d_call: TRBD1; j_call: TRBJ1-1; v_call: TRBV15; cdr3_nt: TGTGCCACCAGCAGAGATCGTTGGGATAGACAGGGTACAGCTTTCTTT; cdr3_aa: CATSRDRWDRQGTAFF
clone_size: -; d_call: -; j_call: TRBJ1-2; v_call: TRBV10-3; cdr3_nt: TGTGCCATTACGAACGGGGGGGCTGGTTATGGCTACACCTTC; cdr3_aa: CAITNGGAGYGYTF
clone_size: -; d_call: -; j_call: TRBJ2-7; v_call: TRBV10-3; cdr3_nt: TGTGCCATCAGTGAGCCAACGAGCTCCTACGAGCAGTACTTC; cdr3_aa: CAISEPTSSYEQYF
clone_size: -; d_call: TRBD2; j_call: TRBJ2-1; v_call: TRBV5-1; cdr3_nt: TGCGCCAGCAGCCCCGGGCTAGCGGACGAGAGCTCCTACAATGAGCAGTTCTTC; cdr3_aa: CASSPGLADESSYNEQFF
clone_size: -; d_call: TRBD1; j_call: TRBJ2-7; v_call: TRBV27; cdr3_nt: TGTGCCAGCGGTCTCGGACAGGTTACCTACGAGCAGTACTTC; cdr3_aa: CASGLGQVTYEQYF
clone_size: -; d_call: TRBD1; j_call: TRBJ1-5; v_call: TRBV5-1; cdr3_nt: TGCGCCAGCAGCTTGGAGTCAGGGGGCGGACAGCCCCAGCATTTT; cdr3_aa: CASSLESGGGQPQHF
clone_size: once; d_call: -; j_call: TRBJ1-1; v_call: TRBV7-2; cdr3_nt: TGTGCCAGCAGCTTAGGTGGGAGGAAAGCTGAAGCTTTCTTT; cdr3_aa: CASSLGGRKAEAFF
clone_size: once; d_call: -; j_call: TRBJ2-1; v_call: TRBV9; cdr3_nt: TGTGCCAGCAGCGTAGTGGGCATGGGGGGTAGGGACAATGAGCAGTTCTTC; cdr3_aa: CASSVVGMGGRDNEQFF
clone_size: -; d_call: TRBD1; j_call: TRBJ1-1; v_call: TRBV2; cdr3_nt: TGTGCCAGCAGTCAGACAGGGGAGAACACTGAAGCTTTCTTT; cdr3_aa: CASSQTGENTEAFF
clone_size: -; d_call: -; j_call: TRBJ1-4; v_call: TRBV7-9; cdr3_nt: TGTGCCAGCAGCTCAACCGGGACATCCCATGAAAAACTGTTTTTT; cdr3_aa: CASSSTGTSHEKLFF
clone_size: -; d_call: TRBD2; j_call: TRBJ2-5; v_call: TRBV7-9; cdr3_nt: TGTGCCAGCAGCTTATTCCGCGGGAGTGTAGAGACCCAGTACTTC; cdr3_aa: CASSLFRGSVETQYF
clone_size: -; d_call: -; j_call: TRBJ2-3; v_call: TRBV11-3; cdr3_nt: TGTGCCAGCAGCTTAGGTGGTAGAACCACAGATACGCAGTATTTT; cdr3_aa: CASSLGGRTTDTQYF
clone_size: once; d_call: -; j_call: TRBJ1-1; v_call: TRBV6-5; cdr3_nt: TGTGCCAGCAGTGAATGGCCGAACACTGAAGCTTTCTTT; cdr3_aa: CASSEWPNTEAFF
clone_size: -; d_call: -; j_call: TRBJ2-3; v_call: TRBV7-8; cdr3_nt: TGTGCCAGCAGCCCGGACGGCGGGGCAGATACGCAGTATTTT; cdr3_aa: CASSPDGGADTQYF
clone_size: -; d_call: TRBD1; j_call: TRBJ1-1; v_call: TRBV5-8; cdr3_nt: TGTGCCAGCAGCCGGGACAGGGGGTTTTTGAACACTGAAGCTTTCTTT; cdr3_aa: CASSRDRGFLNTEAFF
clone_size: -; d_call: -; j_call: TRBJ2-2; v_call: TRBV9; cdr3_nt: TGTGCCAGCAGCACAGTGGACACCGGGGAGCTGTTTTTT; cdr3_aa: CASSTVDTGELFF
clone_size: -; d_call: -; j_call: TRBJ1-3; v_call: TRBV9; cdr3_nt: TGTGCCAGCACCGGGGGGGCTGGAAACACCATATATTTT; cdr3_aa: CASTGGAGNTIYF
clone_size: -; d_call: -; j_call: TRBJ1-2; v_call: TRBV5-4; cdr3_nt: TGTGCCAGCAGCTTGCCTGCAGGGTTCTATGGCTACACCTTC; cdr3_aa: CASSLPAGFYGYTF
clone_size: -; d_call: -; j_call: TRBJ2-7; v_call: TRBV29-1; cdr3_nt: TGCAGCGTTGTGGTGAGCTCCTACGAGCAGTACTTC; cdr3_aa: CSVVVSSYEQYF
clone_size: -; d_call: -; j_call: TRBJ2-4; v_call: TRBV19; cdr3_nt: TGTGCCAGTAGTCCTACCGGGACAATGATAGCCAAAAACATTCAGTACTTC; cdr3_aa: CASSPTGTMIAKNIQYF